The 28 T cell receptor beta chains in this list originate from one sample, sequenced in a study of Graves' ophthalmopathy and Graves' hyperthyroidism. The authors amplified TCR beta CDR3 regions from RNA transcripts. In the first round, RT-PCR was carried out with HTBI primers, and a multiplex PCR formed the second round. TCRdb reprocessed the multiplex PCR reads with MiXCR, giving one entry per CDR3 protein. The table has approximately 700,000 distinct CDR3 sequences, about two fifths seen once. The material sequenced was peripheral blood. Receptors were obtained from an adult man with Graves' ophthalmopathy.

The DNA for the CDR3 is TGTGCCAGCAGCACTTGGGGCAGCGGTTGGACTGAAGCTTTCTTT. Encoded protein: CASSTWGSGWTEAFF. The V gene is TRBV7-2, the J gene TRBJ1-1, with D tentatively TRBD1 (5 bases). V was pared by 5 bases and J by 5 bases, with 18 bases between. Germline CDR1 and CDR2: SGHTA and FQGNSA. The CDR3 runs to 15 residues.

A single count supports this clonotype. V usage is TRBV2 and J usage is TRBJ1-4, with D hard to call. Germline V gene lookup returns CDR1 SNHLY and CDR2 FYNNEI. The CDR3 spans 15 residues. The V end was cut by 10 bases, the J end by 0 bases, with 15 bases between. The CDR3 loop is CATHSWAATNEKLFF. As DNA, the CDR3 is TGTGCCACCCATAGTTGGGCAGCAACTAATGAAAAACTGTTTTTT. The whole variable domain, remainder taken from reference TRBV2 and TRBJ1-4, is EPEVTQTPSHQVTQMGQEVILRCVPISNHLYFYWYRQILGQKVEFLVSFYNNEISEKSEIFDDQFSVERPDGSNFTLKIRSTKLEDSAMYFCATHSWAATNEKLFFGSGTQLSVL.

This clonotype was picked up many times. The junction departs from the called germline gene at one end, perhaps through a read error. The J gene is TRBJ2-7, the V gene TRBV5-1; D might be TRBD1 (5 bases). The CDR3 has 14 amino acids. From germline, CDR1 is SGHRS and CDR2 YFSETQ. The CDR3 sequence is CASSLGADSYEQYF. Here the CDR3 DNA reads TGTGCCAGCAGCTTAGGGGCCGACAGTTACGAGCAGTACTTC. Using reference TRBV5-1 and TRBJ2-7 for the parts outside the CDR3, the full variable domain is KAGVTQTPRYLIKTRGQQVTLSCSPISGHRSVSWYQQTPGQGLQFLFEYFSETQRNKGNFPGRFSGRQFSNSRSEMNVSTLELGDSALYLCASSLGADSYEQYFGPGTRLTVT.

The table lists this clonotype with many counts. The chain has TRBV12-3 or TRBV12-4 and TRBJ1-5; 9 nucleotides match TRBD1. The V and J ends lost 1 base and 7 bases, in that order; junction bases with no gene match: 5. The CDR3 consists of 15 residues. CDR3 in DNA: TGTGCCAGCAGTTTAGACGGGACAGGGAAGCAGCCCCAGCATTTT. Translated, it gives CASSLDGTGKQPQHF.

This clonotype occurred many times. The chain joins TRBV9 to TRBJ2-5; unclear D gene. The germline V gene has CDR1 SGDLS and CDR2 YYNGEE. The CDR3 length is 14 residues. Trimming left V 0 bases short and J 0 bases short, with 6 bases between. CDR3 amino acids: CASSVDQHQETQYF. In nucleotides, the CDR3 is TGTGCCAGCAGCGTAGACCAACACCAAGAGACCCAGTACTTC.

V is TRBV6-5 and J is TRBJ2-5, with D possibly matching TRBD1 (6 bases). The CDR3 sequence is 14 residues long. Germline V gene sequence: CDR1 MNHEY, CDR2 SVGAGI. The ends were cut back, 6 bases at V and 2 bases at J, with 13 bases in the middle. The DNA for the CDR3 is TGTGCCAGCAGACAGAGACAGGCACAAGAGACCCAGTACTTC. Translated: CASRQRQAQETQYF.

The chain uses TRBV2 and TRBJ1-2; D unclear. Germline V gene data show CDR1 as SNHLY and CDR2 as FYNNEI. Between the trimmed V and J ends, which lost 11 bases and 7 bases, there was a span of 26 bases. CDR3 size: 15 residues. The CDR3 reads CASGAGSGAVVGYTF. In DNA form, the CDR3 reads TGTGCCTCAGGAGCCGGGTCTGGCGCCGTAGTTGGCTACACCTTC.

This clonotype showed up just a few times. The chain links TRBV29-1 to TRBJ2-1; TRBD2 is a possible D gene (6 bases). The V gene lost 7 bases and the J gene lost 3 bases, with 10 bases spanning the gap. The CDR3 is made up of 12 amino acids. Looked up from germline, CDR1 is SQVTM and CDR2 is ANQGSEA. CDR3 sequence reads: CSATSSYNEQFF. For the CDR3, the DNA is TGCAGCGCGACTAGTAGCTACAATGAGCAGTTCTTC.

This clonotype occurred a few times. This may arise from a read error, as a much more abundant clone is one base away. The chain uses TRBV12-3 or TRBV12-4 and TRBJ1-3; D gene unclear. The CDR3 spans 15 residues. CDR3 coding DNA: TGTGCCAGCAGACCGGACCAATTCACTGGAAGCACCATATATTTT. This translates into CASRPDQFTGSTIYF.

The chain carries TRBV27 and TRBJ1-5; D ambiguous. Germline V gene sequence: CDR1 MNHEY, CDR2 SMNVEV (reference sequence). V lost 0 bases to trimming and J lost 0 bases, with 3 bases between them. This CDR3 spans 14 amino acids. CDR3 sequence reads: CASSLSVSNQPQHF. For the CDR3, the DNA is TGTGCCAGCAGTTTATCAGTTAGCAATCAGCCCCAGCATTTT.

J is TRBJ2-7 and V is TRBV6-5, with D hard to call. Trimming took 2 bases from V and 4 from J, leaving 12 bases between them. The CDR3 extends over 14 amino acids. CDR1 and CDR2 (germline): MNHEY, SVGAGI. Here the CDR3 reads CASSYLGKDYEQYF. The CDR3 nucleotides read TGTGCCAGCAGTTACCTGGGCAAGGATTACGAGCAGTACTTC.

The gene calls are TRBV4-1 and TRBJ1-1, with 9 bases lining up with TRBD1. In germline, CDR1 is MGHRA, CDR2 YSYEKL. With V trimmed by 0 bases and J by 3 bases, 5 bases remained unmatched. CDR3 length: 16 amino acids. CDR3 amino acids: CASSQDWRDRDTEAFF. In nucleotides, the CDR3 is TGCGCCAGCAGCCAAGATTGGAGGGACAGGGACACTGAAGCTTTCTTT.

This chain links TRBV24-1 with TRBJ2-3; D not certain. Germline V gene data show CDR1 as KGHDR and CDR2 as SFDVKD. This CDR3 has 12 residues. Trimming removed 2 bases at V and 6 bases at J, with 5 bases between. In DNA form, the CDR3 reads TGTGCCACCAGTGATTATGGGGATACGCAGTATTTT. This sequence encodes CATSDYGDTQYF.

This clonotype was observed a few times. The rearrangement links TRBV19 to TRBJ1-5; 9 bases fit TRBD1. Germline V gives CDR1 LNHDA, CDR2 SQIVND (reference sequence). The V and J ends lost 6 bases and 7 bases, in that order; junction bases with no gene match: 10. The CDR3 consists of 15 residues. CDR3 region: CASRERDRVSQPQHF. DNA of the CDR3: TGTGCCAGTAGGGAAAGGGACAGGGTCAGCCAGCCCCAGCATTTT.

The V and J genes are TRBV7-2 and TRBJ1-1; no firm D call. Deletions cut 3 bases from V and 2 bases from J, with 13 bases between. The CDR3 has 15 residues. Per the germline V gene, CDR1 is SGHTA and CDR2 is FQGNSA. In DNA form, the CDR3 reads TGTGCCAGCAGCTTGACCCCCTCGGGCAACACTGAAGCTTTCTTT. It is translated as CASSLTPSGNTEAFF.

V is TRBV10-3 and J is TRBJ1-6; D unclear. Trimming cost V 0 bases and J 7 bases, with 10 bases left between them. The length of the CDR3 is 15 residues. Germline CDR1 ENHRY, CDR2 SYGVKD. The CDR3 is CAISESTGGNSPLHF. CDR3 coding DNA: TGTGCCATCAGTGAGTCGACCGGCGGCAATTCACCCCTCCACTTT.

The chain is built from TRBV7-9 and TRBJ2-1; D is undetermined. Germline values: CDR1 SEHNR, CDR2 FQNEAQ (reference sequence). V lost 4 bases to trimming and J lost 8 bases, with 9 bases between them. CDR3 length equals 12 residues. The CDR3 spells CASSYVRDEQFF. The CDR3 DNA follows: TGTGCCAGCAGCTACGTTCGCGATGAGCAGTTCTTC.

The chain has TRBV4-1 and TRBJ2-5; D not certain. V shed 2 bases and J shed 2 bases, with 12 bases lying between them. CDR1 and CDR2 from the germline V gene are MGHRA and YSYEKL. CDR3 length: 15 amino acids. The CDR3 sequence: CASSQSWGHQETQYF. Here the CDR3 DNA reads TGCGCCAGCAGCCAAAGCTGGGGTCATCAAGAGACCCAGTACTTC.

Concerning this clonotype itself: One end of the junction does not line up with germline, which may come from a read error. The chain joins TRBV2 to TRBJ2-5; 8 bases agree with TRBD2. The CDR3 covers 13 residues. Germline V gene lookup returns CDR1 SNHLY and CDR2 FYNNEI. CDR3 DNA: TGTGCCAGCAAAGCGGGAGTAGAAGAGGCCCAGTACTTC. This sequence encodes CASKAGVEEAQYF.

This clonotype was seen a few times. The genes are TRBV5-1 and TRBJ2-5; possible D gene TRBD1, 5 bases. The V and J ends lost 5 bases and 5 bases respectively, with 19 bases between them. This CDR3 comprises 15 residues. CDR1 SGHRS and CDR2 YFSETQ come from the germline V gene. The CDR3 DNA reads TGCGCCAGCAGTTCCGGACACGACGGCTGGGAGACCCAGTACTTC. Amino acids: CASSSGHDGWETQYF.

This clonotype was picked up many times. The V call is TRBV19, the J call TRBJ1-4; TRBD1 agrees at 7 bases. The CDR3 has 14 amino acids. J lost 7 bases, V lost 3 bases, and 5 bases had no gene match. CDR1 and CDR2 from the germline V gene are LNHDA and SQIVND (reference sequence). CDR3 coding DNA: TGTGCCAGTAGTATCGGCAGGGGGGCTGAAAAACTGTTTTTT. Protein product: CASSIGRGAEKLFF.

This clonotype occurred many times. This chain uses TRBV10-3 with TRBJ2-5, with D hard to call. The V and J ends lost 6 bases and 2 bases respectively, with 7 bases between them. Germline values: CDR1 ENHRY, CDR2 SYGVKD. CDR3 size: 12 residues. The CDR3 here is CAIRAGQETQYF. In nucleotides, the CDR3 is TGTGCCATCAGAGCAGGACAAGAGACCCAGTACTTC.

The CDR3 sequence: CASRSRDGEAFF. CDR3 coding DNA: TGTGCCAGCAGGAGCCGGGACGGGGAAGCTTTCTTT. The chain recombines TRBV2 with TRBJ1-1; a possible D gene is TRBD1 (5 bases). CDR3 length: 12 residues. Germline CDR1 and CDR2: SNHLY and FYNNEI. The germline V and J ends were trimmed by 6 bases and 8 bases, with 13 bases remaining between them. The full variable domain, completed using reference TRBV2 and TRBJ1-1, is EPEVTQTPSHQVTQMGQEVILRCVPISNHLYFYWYRQILGQKVEFLVSFYNNEISEKSEIFDDQFSVERPDGSNFTLKIRSTKLEDSAMYFCASRSRDGEAFFGQGTRLTVV.

In this sample, this clonotype turned up a few times. The chain combines TRBV25-1 with TRBJ1-1; tentative D call: TRBD1 (5 bases). V dropped 8 bases and J dropped 3 bases, with 16 bases sitting between them. The V gene's germline CDR1 is MGHDK and CDR2 SYGVNS. The CDR3 consists of 14 residues. CDR3 residues: CASSPSGWDTEAFF. The CDR3, as DNA: TGTGCCAGCTCACCTTCAGGGTGGGACACTGAAGCTTTCTTT.

This clonotype was found many times. The genes are TRBV4-2 and TRBJ2-2; tentatively, D is TRBD2 (5 bases). CDR1 is LGHNA and CDR2 is YNFKEQ in the germline V gene. V was cut by 1 base and J by 8 bases, with 11 bases left in between. The CDR3 runs 14 residues. As DNA, the CDR3 is TGTGCCAGCAGCCAAGCACTAGTGGCTGGGGAGCTGTTTTTT. Encoded protein: CASSQALVAGELFF.

The chain carries TRBV7-9 and TRBJ2-1, with D possibly TRBD1 on 5 matching bases. Germline CDR1 is SEHNR and CDR2 is FQNEAQ (reference sequence). The CDR3 sequence is 15 residues long. Trimming shortened V by 7 bases and J by 3 bases, and 16 bases separated the two germline ends. For the CDR3, the DNA is TGTGCCAGCAACACTGGGGCAGACCTCTACAATGAGCAGTTCTTC. Its translation: CASNTGADLYNEQFF.

This clonotype was detected only a few times. The CDR3 here is CAISTTTGRNTGELFF. The DNA for the CDR3 is TGTGCCATCAGTACGACGACAGGGAGGAACACCGGGGAGCTGTTTTTT. The J gene is TRBJ2-2, the V gene TRBV10-3, with 7 bases matching TRBD1. V shed 5 bases, J shed 1 base, and the junction held 7 bases outside the gene matches. The CDR3 has 16 residues. CDR1 and CDR2 from the germline V gene are ENHRY and SYGVKD.

This clonotype was seen at least ten times. The final CDR3 position lacks the conserved phenylalanine or tryptophan, pointing to a likely read error. The DNA is omitted, as the CDR3 cannot be located on it reliably, and the CDR3 follows TCRdb's listing. The chain employs TRBV19 and TRBJ1-2. Per the germline V gene, CDR1 is LNHDA and CDR2 is SQIVND (reference sequence). The CDR3 is 8 residues long, ends included. The CDR3 region is CASNTHRV.